What follows are 20 T cell receptor beta chains derived from one specimen sequenced in a study of blood T cells in healthy people across ages. A second PCR, run for roughly 7 to 12 cycles, used a sample-barcoded 5' primer plus a J-beta primer mix. TCRdb called the 5' RACE reads again in MiXCR, with one record for every CDR3 protein. The top ten hold about 10% of the sample, which has about 1.6 million distinct CDR3 sequences, 34% seen once. The sequenced sample was blood. Receptors originate from a woman aged 25-40 years in good health.

The V gene is TRBV28, the J gene TRBJ2-3, with D possibly being TRBD2 (5 bases). The CDR3 is 15 amino acids. Per the germline V gene, CDR1 is MDHEN and CDR2 is SYDVKM. The germline V and J ends were trimmed by 5 bases and 4 bases, with 16 bases remaining between them. Here the CDR3 reads CASSPSVAWADTQYF. The CDR3 DNA reads as TGTGCCAGCAGTCCCTCGGTAGCGTGGGCAGATACGCAGTATTTT.

This clonotype was detected only a few times. The rearrangement joins TRBV7-9 to TRBJ2-1; 7 nucleotides align to TRBD1. The V gene end was trimmed by 1 base and the J gene end by 6 bases; junction bases not matched to a gene: 6. Germline CDR1 SEHNR, CDR2 FQNEAQ (reference sequence). This CDR3 is 15 amino acids long. The CDR3 DNA reads as TGTGCCAGCAGCTTAGGTACAGGGGATCGCAATGAGCAGTTCTTC. It encodes CASSLGTGDRNEQFF. Full variable domain (remainder filled in from reference TRBV7-9 and TRBJ2-1): DTGVSQNPRHKITKRGQNVTFRCDPISEHNRLYWYRQTLGQGPEFLTYFQNEAQLEKSRLLSDRFSAERPKGSFSTLEIQRTEQGDSAMYLCASSLGTGDRNEQFFGPGTRLTVL.

This clonotype has a handful of counts. The CDR3 reads CASSTLFSSYEQYF. In nucleotides, the CDR3 is TGTGCCAGCAGTACCCTTTTTAGCTCCTACGAGCAGTACTTC. The chain employs TRBV6-1 and TRBJ2-7; D unresolved. Trimming stripped 5 bases from V and 0 bases from J, with 11 bases between. Germline V gives CDR1 MNHNS, CDR2 SASEGT. There are 14 residues in the CDR3.

This clonotype was found a few times. The chain recombines TRBV3-1 with TRBJ2-7, with 12 bases that match TRBD2. Germline CDR1 and CDR2: LGHDT and YNNKEL (reference sequence). The CDR3 consists of 17 residues. The V segment lost 7 bases and the J segment 0 bases; nucleotides outside the gene matches: 10. The CDR3 reads CASNHGTSGSSSYEQYF. The CDR3 region has the DNA TGTGCCAGCAACCACGGGACTAGCGGGTCTAGCTCCTACGAGCAGTACTTC.

Only a few counts were recorded for this clonotype. The chain joins TRBV5-1 to TRBJ2-7; TRBD2 aligns across 9 bases. The germline gives CDR1 SGHRS, CDR2 YFSETQ. V lost 8 bases to trimming and J lost 2 bases; unmatched junction nucleotides: 11. This CDR3 spans 15 amino acids. CDR3: CASRWASGDTYEQYF. CDR3 nucleotide sequence: TGCGCCAGTCGTTGGGCTAGCGGGGATACCTACGAGCAGTACTTC.

This clonotype was observed a handful of times. V usage is TRBV11-1 and J usage is TRBJ2-1; tentatively, D is TRBD1 (5 bases). The CDR3 totals 14 residues. Germline V gene sequence: CDR1 SGHAT, CDR2 FQDESV (reference sequence). V shed 2 bases and J shed 3 bases, with 8 bases lying between them. The CDR3 is CASSLYDSYNEQFF. The CDR3 region has the DNA TGTGCCAGCAGCTTATACGACAGCTACAATGAGCAGTTCTTC.

The DNA for the CDR3 is TGTGCCAGCAGTTACTCGTATCGGGGGAGATCGGACATTCAGTACTTC. As protein: CASSYSYRGRSDIQYF. The chain is built from TRBV6-5 and TRBJ2-4, with D possibly matching TRBD2 (6 bases). Per the germline V gene, CDR1 is MNHEY and CDR2 is SVGAGI. The CDR3 runs 16 residues. Trimming removed 0 bases at V and 8 bases at J, with 17 bases between.

A few counts support this clonotype. The gene calls are TRBV7-9 and TRBJ2-3; no firm D call. This CDR3 has 17 residues. Germline loops: CDR1 SEHNR, CDR2 FQNEAQ (reference sequence). Trimming pared 0 bases from V and 2 bases from J, leaving 15 bases between. The CDR3 reads CASSLAPASYNTDTQYF. CDR3 sequence (DNA): TGTGCCAGCAGCTTAGCTCCGGCTTCGTACAACACAGATACGCAGTATTTT.

This chain uses TRBV7-2 with TRBJ1-5; no firm D call. This CDR3 contains 14 residues. V was trimmed by 0 bases and J by 5 bases, leaving 8 bases between them. In germline, CDR1 is SGHTA, CDR2 FQGNSA. The CDR3 bases are TGTGCCAGCAGCTTAGCAGGGTTTGATCAGCCCCAGCATTTT. Encoded protein: CASSLAGFDQPQHF.

In this sample, this clonotype turned up a few times. The rearrangement joins TRBV20-1 to TRBJ2-7; D is ambiguous. Germline V CDR1 and CDR2: DFQATT, SNEGSKA (reference sequence). The CDR3 extends over 15 amino acids. Trimming stripped 0 bases from V and 0 bases from J, with 12 bases between. Here the CDR3 reads CSARDNRLGSYEQYF. CDR3 nucleotides: TGCAGTGCTAGAGATAATCGACTGGGCTCCTACGAGCAGTACTTC.

This clonotype was picked up a small number of times. The chain recombines TRBV20-1 with TRBJ2-3; TRBD2 matches 9 bases. V shed 3 bases, J shed 2 bases, and the junction held 9 bases outside the gene matches. The length of the CDR3 is 16 residues. Germline-derived CDR1 and CDR2 are DFQATT and SNEGSKA (reference sequence). DNA of the CDR3: TGCAGTGCTAGGGACGTGAGCGGGAGGCTCACAGATACGCAGTATTTT. This encodes CSARDVSGRLTDTQYF.

V gene TRBV3-1 combines with J gene TRBJ2-1; D is uncertain. Per germline, CDR1 LGHDT and CDR2 YNNKEL (reference sequence). V was pared by 2 bases and J by 3 bases, with 17 bases between. The length of the CDR3 is 17 residues. CDR3 residues: CASSQTFGPLGYNEQFF. CDR3 sequence (DNA): TGTGCCAGCAGCCAAACCTTTGGACCCCTCGGCTACAATGAGCAGTTCTTC.

The V gene is TRBV9, the J gene TRBJ1-2; possibly TRBD1 for D (6 bases). With 4 bases removed from V and 4 bases from J, the gap between germline ends came to 11 bases. The CDR3 has 13 amino acids. Germline CDR1 reads SGDLS; CDR2 reads YYNGEE. CDR3 region: CASSTRGAYGYTF. CDR3 bases: TGTGCCAGCAGCACCAGGGGCGCCTATGGCTACACCTTC.

This clonotype was seen a few times. In DNA form, the CDR3 reads TGCAGTGCACCCGACAGGGGGCAGGGGAATGAGCAGTTCTTC. Protein sequence: CSAPDRGQGNEQFF. The chain carries TRBV20-1 and TRBJ2-1, with 10 bases that match TRBD1. CDR1 is DFQATT and CDR2 is SNEGSKA in the germline V gene (reference sequence). This CDR3 spans 14 amino acids. Trimming cost V 6 bases and J 7 bases; bases outside gene matches: 9.

This clonotype was detected a few times. This rearrangement joins TRBV20-1 to TRBJ2-5; 9 nucleotides line up with TRBD2. With the DNA end fitting TRBJ2-7 better, the J assignment may be wrong. This CDR3 is 15 amino acids long. CDR1 is DFQATT, CDR2 SNEGSKA, per germline (reference sequence). The CDR3 region has the DNA TGCAGTGCTAGAGACGCGGGAGGGCCTAGGGACGAGCAGTACTTC. Translating gives CSARDAGGPRDEQYF.

The V call is TRBV28, the J call TRBJ2-7; 10 nucleotides line up with TRBD2. CDR3 length equals 15 residues. Trimming took 3 bases from V and 7 from J; bases not matched to a gene: 9. The germline gives CDR1 MDHEN, CDR2 SYDVKM. CDR3 DNA sequence: TGTGCCAGCAGTTTGGCTAGCGGGAGCTCGAGGGAGCAGTACTTC. This gives the protein CASSLASGSSREQYF.

CDR3 amino acids: CSARERGTPYNEQYF. In nucleotides, the CDR3 is TGCAGTGCTAGAGAGCGGGGGACGCCATACAATGAGCAGTACTTC. The V call is TRBV20-1, the J call TRBJ2-5; 7 bases align to TRBD2. The J segment lost 11 bases and the V segment lost 0 bases, leaving 15 bases of the junction unmatched. Germline V gene lookup returns CDR1 DFQATT and CDR2 SNEGSKA (reference sequence). The CDR3 has 15 residues.

The V call is TRBV29-1, the J call TRBJ1-3; D not resolved. V was cut by 0 bases and J by 2 bases, with 11 bases left in between. The CDR3 is 15 amino acids. CDR1 and CDR2 from the germline V gene are SQVTM and ANQGSEA. CDR3 sequence: CSVEESRTAGNTIYF. As DNA, the CDR3 is TGCAGCGTTGAAGAATCCAGAACAGCTGGAAACACCATATATTTT.

This clonotype turned up a few times. J is TRBJ2-1 and V is TRBV21-1; the D call of TRBD1 is as the table states it, not checked on the DNA. TRBV21-1 is a pseudogene segment. This CDR3 contains 19 residues. CDR3 loop: CASSTSIRGHPMGYNEQFF. CDR3 DNA: TGTGCCAGCAGCACTTCGATCCGGGGACACCCGATGGGTTACAATGAGCAGTTCTTC.

The chain combines TRBV20-1 with TRBJ2-3, with D possibly being TRBD2 (6 bases). Germline V gene sequence: CDR1 DFQATT, CDR2 SNEGSKA (reference sequence). CDR3 size: 14 residues. Trimming removed 3 bases at V and 1 base at J, with 11 bases between. CDR3 sequence (DNA): TGCAGTGCTAGTCTAGCGAGACGCACAGATACGCAGTATTTT. As protein: CSASLARRTDTQYF.